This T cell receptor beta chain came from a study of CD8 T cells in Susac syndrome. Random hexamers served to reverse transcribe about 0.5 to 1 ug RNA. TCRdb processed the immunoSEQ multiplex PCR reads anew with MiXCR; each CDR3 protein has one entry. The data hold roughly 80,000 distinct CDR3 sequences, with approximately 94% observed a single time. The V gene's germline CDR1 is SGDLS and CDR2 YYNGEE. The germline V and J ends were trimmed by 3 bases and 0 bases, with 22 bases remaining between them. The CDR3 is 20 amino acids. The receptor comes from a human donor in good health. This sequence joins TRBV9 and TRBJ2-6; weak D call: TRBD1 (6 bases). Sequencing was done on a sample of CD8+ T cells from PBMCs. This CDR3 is CASSARQAIPISSGANVLTF. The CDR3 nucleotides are TGTGCCAGCAGCGCCCGACAGGCCATTCCGATTAGCTCTGGGGCCAACGTCCTGACTTTC.